This TCR beta chain was recovered during a study of T cell responses to AZD1222 COVID-19 vaccine. In the study overall: Some second doses came at about 4 weeks and others at about 12 weeks; these were pooled.

This CDR3 region has 16 residues. V shed 0 bases, J shed 0 bases, and the junction held 1 base outside the gene matches. In germline, CDR1 is SGHRS, CDR2 YFSETQ. Notes on this clone: Its antigen remains unknown.

TCRdb's copy holds only in-frame clones and misses some; the assay was immunoSEQ multiplex PCR. Here the sample spans about 190,000 clones, 94% being singletons. Overall study results and limits: White British people made up most donors, females outnumbered males, and clonal diversity was possibly underestimated. AZD1222 recipients seropositive at baseline numbered only 6 or 7. Sampling that yielded the repertoires occurred only after the peak T cell response.

The receptor's source is an adult in good health. The gene calls are TRBV5-1 and TRBJ2-3; 10 bases align to TRBD2. The sample consisted of peripheral blood, taken on day 0 of AZD1222 vaccination. CDR3 sequence: CASSLVSGRSTDTQYF. The DNA of the CDR3 is TGCGCCAGCAGCTTGGTTAGCGGGAGGAGCACAGATACGCAGTATTTT.